A selection of T cell receptor beta chains follows, all from one sample in a study of cytomegalovirus exposure and HLA in healthy donors. TCRdb's copy holds only in-frame clones and misses some; the assay was immunoSEQ multiplex PCR. The sample contains 100,000 to 150,000 clones, approximately 80% of which appear only once. The material sequenced was PBMCs. These receptors all stem from a man aged 35-49 years in good health and CMV-seronegative. The CDR3 runs from the conserved cysteine through the conserved F or W. Fields, in order: V gene, J gene, clone size, D gene, CDR3 protein, CDR3 DNA. D genes are given only for firm matches. Not all rows give a size; the values are once, few, many and, for expanded clones, a class.

v_gene: TRBV2
j_gene: TRBJ1-1
abundance: .
d_gene: .
CDR3aa: CASMMDAGTEAFF
CDR3nt: TGCGCCAGCATGATGGACGCGGGGACTGAAGCTTTCTTT

v_gene: TRBV7-2
j_gene: TRBJ2-3
abundance: .
d_gene: .
CDR3aa: CASSLVGGTDTQYF
CDR3nt: TGTGCCAGCAGCTTAGTCGGCGGGACAGATACGCAGTATTTT

v_gene: TRBV18
j_gene: TRBJ1-1
abundance: .
d_gene: TRBD1
CDR3aa: CASSPIGQGITEAFF
CDR3nt: TGTGCCAGCTCACCGATTGGACAGGGAATAACTGAAGCTTTCTTT

v_gene: TRBV10-3
j_gene: TRBJ2-7
abundance: .
d_gene: TRBD1
CDR3aa: CAIRASTGTGDEQYF
CDR3nt: TGTGCCATCAGAGCCAGCACCGGGACAGGGGACGAGCAGTACTTC

v_gene: TRBV6-5
j_gene: TRBJ1-2
abundance: .
d_gene: .
CDR3aa: CASSLGGRGYGYTF
CDR3nt: TGTGCCAGCAGTTTGGGGGGGCGAGGCTATGGCTACACCTTC

v_gene: TRBV30
j_gene: TRBJ1-5
abundance: .
d_gene: .
CDR3aa: CAWSVHPVGSHQPQHF
CDR3nt: TGTGCCTGGAGTGTACATCCCGTTGGCAGTCATCAGCCCCAGCATTTT

v_gene: TRBV6-5
j_gene: TRBJ1-1
abundance: few
d_gene: .
CDR3aa: CASSYGGLNTEAFF
CDR3nt: TGTGCCAGCAGTTACGGGGGCCTGAACACTGAAGCTTTCTTT

v_gene: TRBV11-2
j_gene: TRBJ2-1
abundance: .
d_gene: .
CDR3aa: CASSLGSENEQFF
CDR3nt: TGTGCCAGCAGCTTAGGCAGTGAAAATGAGCAGTTCTTC

v_gene: TRBV5-1
j_gene: TRBJ2-3
abundance: .
d_gene: .
CDR3aa: CASSLAAGTTDTQYF
CDR3nt: TGCGCCAGCAGCTTGGCGGCAGGCACCACAGATACGCAGTATTTT

v_gene: TRBV7-9
j_gene: TRBJ2-1
abundance: once
d_gene: .
CDR3aa: CASSLPQQGDNEQFF
CDR3nt: TGTGCCAGCAGCCTCCCCCAACAGGGAGATAATGAGCAGTTCTTC

v_gene: TRBV6-6
j_gene: TRBJ1-5
abundance: .
d_gene: .
CDR3aa: CASSPRDQGNQPQHF
CDR3nt: TGTGCCAGCAGTCCAAGAGATCAGGGAAATCAGCCCCAGCATTTT

v_gene: TRBV7-2
j_gene: TRBJ1-1
abundance: few
d_gene: .
CDR3aa: CASSLGIWQGNTEAFF
CDR3nt: TGTGCCAGCAGCTTAGGGATTTGGCAGGGCAACACTGAAGCTTTCTTT

v_gene: TRBV4-3
j_gene: TRBJ2-4
abundance: .
d_gene: .
CDR3aa: CASSQFRGNQYF
CDR3nt: TGCGCCAGCAGCCAATTTCGGGGGAATCAGTACTTC

v_gene: TRBV19
j_gene: TRBJ1-1
abundance: .
d_gene: .
CDR3aa: CASSIGTGQGTTEAFF
CDR3nt: TGTGCCAGTAGTATAGGTACAGGGCAAGGTACGACTGAAGCTTTCTTT

v_gene: TRBV6-5
j_gene: TRBJ2-4
abundance: .
d_gene: .
CDR3aa: CASSGTGTLNIQYF
CDR3nt: TGTGCCAGCAGTGGAACCGGGACACTTAACATTCAGTACTTC